This T cell receptor beta chain was documented in a study of cytomegalovirus exposure and HLA in healthy donors. Study in general: One earlier analysis, a look at 150 million to 200 million T cells, found about 100 million unique TCR beta sequences. General observations from the study: A later analysis associated some 18,000 TCR beta sequences with HLA alleles at a 0.05 false discovery rate. TCR beta sequences reportedly predicted most subjects' HLA-A and HLA-B alleles accurately.

This CDR3 region has 15 residues. Trimming stripped 4 bases from V and 4 bases from J, with 17 bases between. CDR1 is SQVTM and CDR2 is ANQGSEA in the germline V gene. Points on this clone: The antigen is unknown.

This PCR relied on a set of 60 Vbeta primers and 13 Jbeta primers. The data were produced by immunoSEQ multiplex PCR, yet TCRdb's version contains in-frame clones alone and is incomplete. This sample's table has tens of thousands of clones. The receptor comes from a man between 18 and 29 years old in good health and CMV-seropositive. The specimen was PBMCs. The rearrangement joins TRBV29-1 to TRBJ1-5, with a tentative D call TRBD1 (5 bases). The DNA for the CDR3 is TGCAGCGTTGTTCCCTCCGGGCAGGGTAATCAGCCCCAGCATTTT. It is translated as CSVVPSGQGNQPQHF.